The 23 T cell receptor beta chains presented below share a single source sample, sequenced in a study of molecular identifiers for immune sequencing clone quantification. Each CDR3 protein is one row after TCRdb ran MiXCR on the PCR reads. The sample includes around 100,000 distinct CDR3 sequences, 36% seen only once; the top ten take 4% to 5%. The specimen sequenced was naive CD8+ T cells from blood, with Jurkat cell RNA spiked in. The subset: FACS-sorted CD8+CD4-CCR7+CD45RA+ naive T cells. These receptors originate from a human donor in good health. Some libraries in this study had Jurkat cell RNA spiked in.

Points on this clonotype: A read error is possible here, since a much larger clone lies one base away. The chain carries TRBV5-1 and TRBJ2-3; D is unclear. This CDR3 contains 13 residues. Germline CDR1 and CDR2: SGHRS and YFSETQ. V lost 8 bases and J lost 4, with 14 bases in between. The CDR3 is CASTYFVADTQYF. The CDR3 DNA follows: TGCGCCAGTACCTACTTCGTCGCAGATACGCAGTATTTT.

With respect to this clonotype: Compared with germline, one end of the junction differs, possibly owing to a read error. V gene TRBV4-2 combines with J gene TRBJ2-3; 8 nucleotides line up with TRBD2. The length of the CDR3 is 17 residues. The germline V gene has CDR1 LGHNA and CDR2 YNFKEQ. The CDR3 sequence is CASSQVESPGAGDTQNF. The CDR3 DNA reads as TGTGCCAGCAGCCAAGTTGAGAGCCCGGGAGCGGGAGATACGCAGAATTTT.

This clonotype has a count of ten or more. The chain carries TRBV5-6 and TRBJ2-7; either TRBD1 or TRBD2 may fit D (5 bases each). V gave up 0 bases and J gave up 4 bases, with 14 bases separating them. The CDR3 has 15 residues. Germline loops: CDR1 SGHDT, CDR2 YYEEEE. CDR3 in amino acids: CASSLVGTELYEQYF. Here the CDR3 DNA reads TGTGCCAGCAGCTTGGTCGGGACCGAGCTGTACGAGCAGTACTTC.

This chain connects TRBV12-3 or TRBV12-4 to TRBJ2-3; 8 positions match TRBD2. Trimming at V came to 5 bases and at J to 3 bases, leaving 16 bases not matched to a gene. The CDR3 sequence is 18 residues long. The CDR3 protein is CASSPPRTGTSSTDTQYF. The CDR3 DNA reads TGTGCCAGCAGTCCCCCGAGGACCGGGACTAGTTCTACAGATACGCAGTATTTT.

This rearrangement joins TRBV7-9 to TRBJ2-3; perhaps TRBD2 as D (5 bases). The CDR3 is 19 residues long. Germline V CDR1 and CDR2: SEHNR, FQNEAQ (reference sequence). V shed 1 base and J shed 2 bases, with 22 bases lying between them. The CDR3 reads CASSLVVLTGWLHTDTQYF. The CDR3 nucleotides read TGTGCCAGCAGCTTAGTAGTCCTCACGGGGTGGCTGCACACAGATACGCAGTATTTT.

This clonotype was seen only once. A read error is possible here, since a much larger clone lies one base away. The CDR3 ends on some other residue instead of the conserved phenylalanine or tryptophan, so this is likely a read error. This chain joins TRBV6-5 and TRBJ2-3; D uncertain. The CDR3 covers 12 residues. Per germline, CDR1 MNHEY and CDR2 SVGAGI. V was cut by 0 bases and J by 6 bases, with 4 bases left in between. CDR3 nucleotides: TGTGCCAGCAGTTACTCAGGTGATACGCAGTATTTA. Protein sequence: CASSYSGDTQYL.

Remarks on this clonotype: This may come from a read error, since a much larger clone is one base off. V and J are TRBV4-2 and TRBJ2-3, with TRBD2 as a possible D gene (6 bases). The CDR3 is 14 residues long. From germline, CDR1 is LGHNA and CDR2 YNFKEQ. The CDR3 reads CTSSQVGEADTQYF. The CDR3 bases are TGTACCAGCAGCCAAGTGGGGGAGGCAGATACGCAGTATTTT.

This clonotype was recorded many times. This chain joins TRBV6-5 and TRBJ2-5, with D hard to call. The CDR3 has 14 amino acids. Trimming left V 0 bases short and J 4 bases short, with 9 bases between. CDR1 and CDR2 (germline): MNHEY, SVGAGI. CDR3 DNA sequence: TGTGCCAGCAGTTACTCCTCCCTAGGAGAGACCCAGTACTTC. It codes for CASSYSSLGETQYF.

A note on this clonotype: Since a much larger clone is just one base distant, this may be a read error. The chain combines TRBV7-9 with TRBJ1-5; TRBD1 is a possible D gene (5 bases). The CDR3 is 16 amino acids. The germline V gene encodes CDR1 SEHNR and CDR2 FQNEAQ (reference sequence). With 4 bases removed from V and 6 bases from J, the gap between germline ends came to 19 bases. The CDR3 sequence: CASSSEGSGGFQPQHF. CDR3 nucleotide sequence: TGTGCCAGCAGCTCCGAAGGCAGTGGGGGATTTCAGCCCCAGCATTTT.

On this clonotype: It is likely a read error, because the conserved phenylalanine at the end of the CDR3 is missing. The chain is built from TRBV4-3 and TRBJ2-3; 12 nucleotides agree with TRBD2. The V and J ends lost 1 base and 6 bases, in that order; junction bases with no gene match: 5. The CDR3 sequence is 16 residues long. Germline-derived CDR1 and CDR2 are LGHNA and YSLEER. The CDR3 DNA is TGCGCCAGCAGCCAAGGGCTAGCGGGAGGGCCGGATACGCAGTATATT. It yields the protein CASSQGLAGGPDTQYI.

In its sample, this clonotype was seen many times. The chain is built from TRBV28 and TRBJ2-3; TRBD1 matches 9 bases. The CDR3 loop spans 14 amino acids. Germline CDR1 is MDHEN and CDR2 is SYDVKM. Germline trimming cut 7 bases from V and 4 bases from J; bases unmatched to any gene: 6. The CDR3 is CASIRTGAADTQYF. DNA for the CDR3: TGTGCCAGCATCCGGACAGGGGCGGCAGATACGCAGTATTTT.

The CDR3 nucleotides are TGTGCCAGCAATGACCGCGGTGGACGGGAGCAGTACTTC. Translating gives CASNDRGGREQYF. The chain links TRBV6-2 or TRBV6-3 to TRBJ2-7, with D unclear. CDR3 length: 13 amino acids. Trimming shortened V by 7 bases and J by 7 bases, and 17 bases separated the two germline ends. Germline CDR1 is MNHEY and CDR2 is SVGEGT.

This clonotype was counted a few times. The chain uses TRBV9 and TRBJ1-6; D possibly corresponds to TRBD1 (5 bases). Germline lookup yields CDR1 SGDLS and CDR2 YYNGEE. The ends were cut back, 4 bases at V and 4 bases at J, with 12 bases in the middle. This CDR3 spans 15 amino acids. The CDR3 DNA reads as TGTGCCAGCAGCTCCAGGGACGTATATAATTCACCCCTCCACTTT. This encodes CASSSRDVYNSPLHF.

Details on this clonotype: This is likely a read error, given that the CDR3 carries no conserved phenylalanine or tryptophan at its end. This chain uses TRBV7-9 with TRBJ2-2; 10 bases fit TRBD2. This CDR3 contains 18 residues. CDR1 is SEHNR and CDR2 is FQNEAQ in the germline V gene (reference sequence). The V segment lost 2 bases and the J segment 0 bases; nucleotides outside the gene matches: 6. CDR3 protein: CASSLTRTSGANTGELFY. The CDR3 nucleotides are TGTGCCAGCAGCTTAACTAGGACTAGCGGAGCGAACACCGGGGAGCTGTTTTAT.

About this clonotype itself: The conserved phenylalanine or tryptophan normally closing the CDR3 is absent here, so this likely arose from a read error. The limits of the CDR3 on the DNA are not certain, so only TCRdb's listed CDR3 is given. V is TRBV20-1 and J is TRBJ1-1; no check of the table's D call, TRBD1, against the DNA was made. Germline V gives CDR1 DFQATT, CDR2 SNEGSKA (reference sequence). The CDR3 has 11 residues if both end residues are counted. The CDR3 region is CSAIAQGGRVY.

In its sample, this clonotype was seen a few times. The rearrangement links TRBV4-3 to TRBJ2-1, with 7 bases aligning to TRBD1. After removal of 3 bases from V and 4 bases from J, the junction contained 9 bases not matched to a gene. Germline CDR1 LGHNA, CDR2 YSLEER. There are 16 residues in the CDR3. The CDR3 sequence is CASSQDLGGAYNEQFF. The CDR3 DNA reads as TGCGCCAGCAGCCAGGATTTAGGGGGCGCGTACAATGAGCAGTTCTTC.

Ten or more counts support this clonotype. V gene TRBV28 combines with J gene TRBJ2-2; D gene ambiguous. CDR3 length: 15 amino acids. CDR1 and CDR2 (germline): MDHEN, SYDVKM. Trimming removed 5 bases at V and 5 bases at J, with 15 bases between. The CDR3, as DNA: TGTGCCAGCAGTAACGCCCCAAGGAATACCGGGGAGCTGTTTTTT. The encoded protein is CASSNAPRNTGELFF.

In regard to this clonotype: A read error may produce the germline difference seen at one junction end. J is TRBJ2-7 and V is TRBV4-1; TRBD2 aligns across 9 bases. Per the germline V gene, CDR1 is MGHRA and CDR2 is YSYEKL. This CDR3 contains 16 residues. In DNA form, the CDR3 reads TGCGCCGGCAGCCCCAGGTTAGCGGGAGTTCCAGACGAGCAGTACTTC. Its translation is CAGSPRLAGVPDEQYF.

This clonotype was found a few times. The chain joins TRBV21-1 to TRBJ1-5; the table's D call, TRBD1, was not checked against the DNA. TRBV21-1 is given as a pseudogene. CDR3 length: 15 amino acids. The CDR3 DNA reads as TGTGCCAGCAGCAAAAGGGACAGGCCGAATCAGCCCCAGCATTTT. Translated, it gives CASSKRDRPNQPQHF.

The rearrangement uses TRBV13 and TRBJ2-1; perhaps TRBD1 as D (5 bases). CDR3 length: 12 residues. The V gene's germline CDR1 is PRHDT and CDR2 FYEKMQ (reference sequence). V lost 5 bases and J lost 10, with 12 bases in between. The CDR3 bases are TGTGCCAGCAGCCCAAGCCGACAGGAGCAGTTCTTC. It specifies CASSPSRQEQFF.

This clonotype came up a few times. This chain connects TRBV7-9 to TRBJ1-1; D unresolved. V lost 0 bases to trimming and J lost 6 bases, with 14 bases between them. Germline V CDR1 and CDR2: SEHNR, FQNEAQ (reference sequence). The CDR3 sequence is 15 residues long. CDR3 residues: CASSLAVGSVAEAFF. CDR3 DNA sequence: TGTGCCAGCAGCTTAGCGGTGGGGTCGGTGGCTGAAGCTTTCTTT.

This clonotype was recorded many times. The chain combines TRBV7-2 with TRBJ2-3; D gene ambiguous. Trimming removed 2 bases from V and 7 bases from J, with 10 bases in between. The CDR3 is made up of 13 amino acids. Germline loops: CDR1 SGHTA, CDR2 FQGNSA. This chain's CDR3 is CASSLKRPNTQYF. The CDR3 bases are TGTGCCAGCAGCTTAAAACGACCCAATACGCAGTATTTT.

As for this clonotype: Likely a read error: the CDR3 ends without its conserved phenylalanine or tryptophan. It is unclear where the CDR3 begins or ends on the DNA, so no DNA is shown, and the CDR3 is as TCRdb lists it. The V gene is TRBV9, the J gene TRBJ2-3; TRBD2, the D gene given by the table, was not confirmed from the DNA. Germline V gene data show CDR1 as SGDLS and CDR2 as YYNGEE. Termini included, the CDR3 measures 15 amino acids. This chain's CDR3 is CASSVGGLSTDTQYI.